These T cell receptor beta chains were read from a single sample in a study of T cell repertoires in cytomegalovirus infection. TCRdb itself ran the reads through MiXCR, one entry per CDR3 protein. This table holds around 340,000 distinct CDR3 sequences, 25% to 35% found once. No antigens are known for them. The source was cultured PBMCs, collected from culture after CMV antigen stimulation. Receptors were obtained from a human donor in good health (CMV status not recorded). Some clones in this sample may be carry-over from other donors' samples. Both conserved end residues are part of each CDR3. A D gene is named only where the DNA matches it firmly. Expanded clones get a size class; other rows say once, few or many, or leave the size out.

TRBD1	TRBV7-9	TRBJ2-2	NA	CASSLASTGVAGELFF	TGTGCCAGCAGCTTAGCCTCGACAGGGGTGGCCGGGGAGCTGTTTTTT
TRBD2	TRBV27	TRBJ2-2	NA	CASSKGLARGELFF	TGTGCCAGCAGTAAGGGACTAGCTAGAGGGGAGCTGTTTTTT
TRBD2	TRBV12-5	TRBJ2-3	NA	CASGPRLAGGRTDTQYF	TGTGCTAGTGGCCCCAGACTAGCGGGGGGGAGGACAGATACGCAGTATTTT
TRBD1	TRBV24-1	TRBJ2-1	few	CATSDWDRGDNEQFF	TGTGCCACCAGTGATTGGGACAGGGGCGACAATGAGCAGTTCTTC
TRBD2	TRBV7-8	TRBJ2-1	many	CASSPSGGSVTYNEQFF	TGTGCCAGCAGCCCCTCCGGCGGGAGTGTAACCTACAATGAGCAGTTCTTC
TRBD1	TRBV7-2	TRBJ1-2	many	CASSRTGGPANYGYTF	TGTGCCAGCAGCAGGACAGGGGGCCCTGCTAACTATGGCTACACCTTC
TRBD1	TRBV7-2	TRBJ1-2	NA	CASSWTGRAYGYTF	TGTGCCAGCAGCTGGACAGGTCGGGCCTATGGCTACACCTTC
NA	TRBV3-1	TRBJ2-3	many	CASSRSAGSTDTQYF	TGTGCCAGCAGCCGGTCAGCGGGTAGCACAGATACGCAGTATTTT
NA	TRBV7-3	TRBJ1-1	few	CASSLTQDNTEAFF	TGTGCCAGCAGCTTAACACAGGATAACACTGAAGCTTTCTTT
NA	TRBV12-5	TRBJ1-5	NA	CASGQEWADNQPQHF	TGTGCTAGTGGCCAGGAGTGGGCAGACAATCAGCCCCAGCATTTT
NA	TRBV7-8	TRBJ2-5	many	CASSLRDGGQETQYF	TGTGCCAGCAGCTTACGGGACGGCGGGCAAGAGACCCAGTACTTC
NA	TRBV7-9	TRBJ2-1	NA	CASSLGGTLYYNEQFF	TGTGCCAGCAGCTTAGGAGGCACCCTCTACTACAATGAGCAGTTCTTC
TRBD2	TRBV19	TRBJ2-1	few	CASSINSGSAYNEQFF	TGTGCCAGTAGTATCAATAGCGGGAGTGCCTACAATGAGCAGTTCTTC
NA	TRBV7-3	TRBJ1-5	NA	CAGRGQPQHF	TGTGCCGGAAGAGGGCAGCCCCAGCATTTT
NA	TRBV7-2	TRBJ1-1	many	CASSLGRVGTEAFF	TGTGCCAGCAGCTTGGGCAGGGTTGGAACTGAAGCTTTCTTT
NA	TRBV6-1	TRBJ1-1	NA	CASSRGYTEAFF	TGTGCCAGCAGTAGAGGGTACACTGAAGCTTTCTTT
TRBD1	TRBV19	TRBJ1-1	NA	CASSIPDRANTEAFF	TGTGCCAGTAGTATACCTGACAGGGCCAACACTGAAGCTTTCTTT
NA	TRBV11-2	TRBJ1-1	few	CASSLAIRGGGNTEAFF	TGTGCCAGCAGCTTAGCCATTAGGGGGGGTGGGAACACTGAAGCTTTCTTT
NA	TRBV27	TRBJ2-7	NA	CASSSSKEAYEQYF	TGTGCCAGCAGTTCCTCCAAGGAGGCGTACGAGCAGTACTTC
TRBD2	TRBV12-3/TRBV12-4	TRBJ2-3	few	CASSLAHGGADTQYF	TGTGCCAGCAGTTTAGCGCACGGGGGGGCAGATACGCAGTATTTT